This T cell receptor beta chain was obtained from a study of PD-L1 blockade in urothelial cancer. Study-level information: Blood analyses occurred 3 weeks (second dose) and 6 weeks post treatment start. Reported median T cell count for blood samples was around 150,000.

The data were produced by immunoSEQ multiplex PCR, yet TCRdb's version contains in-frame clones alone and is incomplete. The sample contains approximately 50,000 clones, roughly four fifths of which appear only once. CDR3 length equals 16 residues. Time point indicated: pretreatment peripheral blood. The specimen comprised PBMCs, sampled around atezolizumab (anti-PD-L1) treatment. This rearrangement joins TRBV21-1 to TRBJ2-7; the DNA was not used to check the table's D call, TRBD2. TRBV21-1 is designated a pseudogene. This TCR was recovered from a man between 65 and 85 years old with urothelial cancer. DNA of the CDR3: TGTGCCAGCAGCCGAAAAGTTGAGACTAGCGGGACCGAGCAGTACTTC. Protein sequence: CASSRKVETSGTEQYF.